This is a list of T cell receptor beta chains from one sample in a study of CD8 T cells in ankylosing spondylitis. One entry per CDR3 protein, called by TCRdb with MiXCR from the 5' RACE reads. The table has 300,000 to 350,000 distinct CDR3 sequences, about 14% seen once. Sequencing was done on a sample of blood, either unsorted or a sorted T cell fraction (not recorded which). The source of these receptors is a male donor with ankylosing spondylitis or in good health (not recorded which). CDR3s include the opening cysteine and the closing phenylalanine or tryptophan. The D gene is left open where the match is weak. Clone size is shown for a subset of rows, as once, few, many or a class of expanded clone.

v_gene: TRBV5-6; d_gene: -; j_gene: TRBJ2-5; abundance: few; CDR3aa: CASSLSGTSGETQYF; CDR3nt: TGTGCCAGCAGCCTATCCGGGACTTCAGGGGAGACCCAGTACTTC
v_gene: TRBV20-1; d_gene: TRBD2; j_gene: TRBJ2-2; abundance: many; CDR3aa: CSAFLLAGGNTGELFF; CDR3nt: TGCAGTGCATTCCTGCTAGCGGGGGGCAACACCGGGGAGCTGTTTTTT
v_gene: TRBV4-1; d_gene: -; j_gene: TRBJ2-4; abundance: -; CDR3aa: CASSQSGTVIQYF; CDR3nt: TGCGCCAGCAGCCAGTCCGGGACCGTTATTCAGTACTTC
v_gene: TRBV14; d_gene: -; j_gene: TRBJ2-1; abundance: -; CDR3aa: CASSQVLAPGRQNNEQFF; CDR3nt: TGTGCCAGCAGCCAGGTACTAGCCCCGGGCCGCCAAAACAATGAGCAGTTCTTC
v_gene: TRBV10-3; d_gene: TRBD1; j_gene: TRBJ2-6; abundance: few; CDR3aa: CAIGPGTGRSGANVLTF; CDR3nt: TGTGCCATCGGCCCCGGGACAGGGCGCTCTGGGGCCAACGTCCTGACTTTC
v_gene: TRBV20-1; d_gene: -; j_gene: TRBJ1-4; abundance: many; CDR3aa: CSARRDGGAATNEKLFF; CDR3nt: TGCAGTGCTAGAAGGGACGGAGGAGCAGCAACTAATGAAAAACTGTTTTTT
v_gene: TRBV12-3/TRBV12-4; d_gene: TRBD2; j_gene: TRBJ2-1; abundance: few; CDR3aa: CASKYPGGEQFF; CDR3nt: TGTGCCAGCAAGTACCCGGGAGGTGAGCAGTTCTTC
v_gene: TRBV20-1; d_gene: -; j_gene: TRBJ1-4; abundance: few; CDR3aa: CSARGTTNEKLFF; CDR3nt: TGCAGTGCTAGGGGGACAACTAATGAAAAACTGTTTTTT
v_gene: TRBV29-1; d_gene: -; j_gene: TRBJ1-1; abundance: many; CDR3aa: CSVNTGAANTEAFF; CDR3nt: TGCAGCGTTAACACAGGCGCCGCGAACACTGAAGCTTTCTTT
v_gene: TRBV5-1; d_gene: -; j_gene: TRBJ2-2; abundance: few; CDR3aa: CASSLQDGAGELFF; CDR3nt: TGCGCCAGCAGCCTCCAGGACGGGGCCGGGGAGCTGTTTTTT